The present T cell receptor beta chain was sequenced within a study of T-cell reconstitution after alpha-beta-depleted transplantation in children. Findings of the study overall: Recipient T cells and thymic progenitors that survived were the source of the high TCRbeta diversity seen at day 60 in some patients. Counts and diversity of T cells one year after transplant came mostly from newly produced T cells. Reportedly, only several hundred clones from non-depleted graft cells drove alpha-beta T-cell counts at about two months.

Unique molecular identifiers featured in how the TCRbeta library was prepared. TCRdb ran MiXCR on the PCR reads and lists one entry per CDR3 protein. The sample shows roughly 300,000 distinct CDR3 sequences, about 9.9% of them seen only once. The CDR3 totals 17 residues. Germline V gives CDR1 DFQATT, CDR2 SNEGSKA (reference sequence). For this clonotype: Antigen unknown. A much larger clone lies a single base off, so this may be a read error.

This TCR derives from a male patient aged 2 to 9 who had a stem cell transplant for chronic granulomatous disease, so the T cells may come from the graft donor. The V and J genes are TRBV20-1 and TRBJ2-1; D may be TRBD2 (5 bases). Sequencing used peripheral blood, obtained 180 days after TCRalphabeta/CD19-depleted stem cell transplant. The CDR3 sequence: CCAREIERTFSYNEQFF. For the CDR3, the DNA is TGCTGTGCTAGAGAAATAGAGCGGACGTTCTCCTACAATGAGCAGTTCTTC.